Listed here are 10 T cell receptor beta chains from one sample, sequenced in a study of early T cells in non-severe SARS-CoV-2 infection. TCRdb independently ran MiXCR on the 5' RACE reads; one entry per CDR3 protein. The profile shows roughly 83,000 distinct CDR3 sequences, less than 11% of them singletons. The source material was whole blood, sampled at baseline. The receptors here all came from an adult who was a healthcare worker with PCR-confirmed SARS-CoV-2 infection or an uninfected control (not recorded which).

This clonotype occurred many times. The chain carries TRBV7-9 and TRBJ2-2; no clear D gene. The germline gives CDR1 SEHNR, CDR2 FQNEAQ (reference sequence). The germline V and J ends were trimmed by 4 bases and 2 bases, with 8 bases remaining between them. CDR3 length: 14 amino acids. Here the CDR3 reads CASSSQGNTGELFF. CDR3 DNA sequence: TGTGCCAGCAGCTCTCAAGGAAACACCGGGGAGCTGTTTTTT.

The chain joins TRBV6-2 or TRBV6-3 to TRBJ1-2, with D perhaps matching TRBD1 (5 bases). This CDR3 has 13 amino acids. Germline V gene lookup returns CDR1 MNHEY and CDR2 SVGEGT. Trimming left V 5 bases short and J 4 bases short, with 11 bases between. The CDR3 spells CASSTTASYGYTF. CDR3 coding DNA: TGTGCCAGCAGTACGACAGCTTCCTATGGCTACACCTTC.

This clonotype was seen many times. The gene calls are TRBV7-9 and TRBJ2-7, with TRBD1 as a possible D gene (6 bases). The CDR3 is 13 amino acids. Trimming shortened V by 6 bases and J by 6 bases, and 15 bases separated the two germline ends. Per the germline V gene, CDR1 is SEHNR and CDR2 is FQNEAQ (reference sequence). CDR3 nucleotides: TGTGCCAGCAGTACCTTACAGGGCCTCGAGCAGTACTTC. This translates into CASSTLQGLEQYF.

The CDR3 loop is CASMPDLDQPQHF. The CDR3 DNA follows: TGTGCCAGCATGCCAGACCTGGATCAGCCCCAGCATTTT. The genes are TRBV2 and TRBJ1-5; the D is unclear. This CDR3 spans 13 amino acids. Germline CDR1 SNHLY, CDR2 FYNNEI. V lost 7 bases and J lost 5, with 12 bases in between.

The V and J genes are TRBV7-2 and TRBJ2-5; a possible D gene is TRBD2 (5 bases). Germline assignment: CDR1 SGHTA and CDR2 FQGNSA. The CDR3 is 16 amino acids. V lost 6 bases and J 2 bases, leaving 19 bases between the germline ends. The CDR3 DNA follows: TGTGCCAGCAGAGCGGCAGGCCTCTTCTCTCAAGAGACCCAGTACTTC. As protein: CASRAAGLFSQETQYF. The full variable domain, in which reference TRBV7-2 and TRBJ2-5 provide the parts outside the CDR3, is GAGVSQSPSNKVTEKGKDVELRCDPISGHTALYWYRQSLGQGLEFLIYFQGNSAPDKSGLPSDRFSAERTGGSVSTLTIQRTQQEDSAVYLCASRAAGLFSQETQYFGPGTRLLVL.

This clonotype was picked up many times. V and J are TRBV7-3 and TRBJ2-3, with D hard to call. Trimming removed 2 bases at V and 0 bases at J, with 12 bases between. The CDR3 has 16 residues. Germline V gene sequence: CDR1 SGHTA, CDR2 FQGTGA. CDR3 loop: CASSLWSGGSTDTQYF. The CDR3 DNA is TGTGCCAGCAGCTTATGGTCAGGCGGAAGCACAGATACGCAGTATTTT.

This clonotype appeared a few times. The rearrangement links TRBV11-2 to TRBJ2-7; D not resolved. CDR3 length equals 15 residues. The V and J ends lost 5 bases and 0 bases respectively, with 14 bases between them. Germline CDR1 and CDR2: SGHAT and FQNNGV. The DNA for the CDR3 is TGTGCCAGCAGCCCCGGAACGGAGATCTCCTACGAGCAGTACTTC. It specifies CASSPGTEISYEQYF.

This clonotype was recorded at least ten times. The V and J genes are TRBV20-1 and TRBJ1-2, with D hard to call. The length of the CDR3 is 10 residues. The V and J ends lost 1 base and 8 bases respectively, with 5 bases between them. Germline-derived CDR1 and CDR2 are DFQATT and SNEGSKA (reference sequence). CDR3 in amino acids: CSARAGGYTF. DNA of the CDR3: TGCAGTGCTAGAGCGGGAGGCTACACCTTC.

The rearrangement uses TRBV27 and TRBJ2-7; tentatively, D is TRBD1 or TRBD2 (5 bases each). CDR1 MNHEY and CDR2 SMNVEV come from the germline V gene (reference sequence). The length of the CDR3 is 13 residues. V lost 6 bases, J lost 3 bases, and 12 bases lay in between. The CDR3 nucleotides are TGTGCCAGCAGGCCCTGGGACGGCTACGAGCAGTACTTC. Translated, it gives CASRPWDGYEQYF.

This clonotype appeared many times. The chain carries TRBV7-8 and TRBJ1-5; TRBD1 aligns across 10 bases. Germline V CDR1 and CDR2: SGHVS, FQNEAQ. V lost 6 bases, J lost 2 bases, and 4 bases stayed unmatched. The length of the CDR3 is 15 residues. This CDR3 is CASRPGTGGNQPQHF. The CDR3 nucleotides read TGTGCCAGCAGACCCGGGACAGGGGGCAATCAGCCCCAGCATTTT.